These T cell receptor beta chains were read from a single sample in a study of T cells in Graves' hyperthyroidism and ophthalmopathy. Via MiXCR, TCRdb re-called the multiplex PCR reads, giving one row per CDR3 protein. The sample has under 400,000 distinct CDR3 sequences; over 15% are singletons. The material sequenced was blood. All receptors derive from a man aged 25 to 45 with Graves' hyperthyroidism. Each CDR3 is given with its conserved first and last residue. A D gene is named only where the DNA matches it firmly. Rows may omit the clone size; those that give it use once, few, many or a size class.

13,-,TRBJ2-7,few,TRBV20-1,CSARGDGTYEQYF,TGCAGTGCTAGAGGGGACGGTACCTACGAGCAGTACTTC
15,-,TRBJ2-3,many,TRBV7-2,CASSLAGGFTDTQYF,TGTGCCAGCAGCTTAGCTGGGGGGTTCACAGATACGCAGTATTTT
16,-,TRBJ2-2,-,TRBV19,CASSSQGKVATGELFF,TGTGCCAGTAGCTCACAGGGAAAAGTAGCGACCGGGGAGCTGTTTTTT
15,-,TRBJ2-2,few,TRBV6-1,CASSTLDSVTGELFF,TGTGCCAGCAGTACCCTGGACAGTGTCACCGGGGAGCTGTTTTTT
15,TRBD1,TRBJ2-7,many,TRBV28,CASSWTGGPSYEQYF,TGTGCCAGCAGCTGGACAGGGGGACCGTCCTACGAGCAGTACTTC
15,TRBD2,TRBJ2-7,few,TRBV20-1,CSARDSSGSSYEQYF,TGCAGTGCTAGAGATTCTAGCGGGAGCTCCTACGAGCAGTACTTC
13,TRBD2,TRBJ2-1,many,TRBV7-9,CASRAGGYNEQFF,TGTGCCAGCCGAGCGGGGGGCTACAATGAGCAGTTCTTC
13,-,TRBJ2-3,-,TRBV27,CASTQRPFDTQYF,TGTGCCAGCACTCAACGCCCCTTTGATACGCAGTATTTT
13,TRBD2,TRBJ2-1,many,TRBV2,CASSVESGRRQFF,TGTGCCAGCAGTGTTGAAAGCGGGAGGCGTCAGTTCTTC
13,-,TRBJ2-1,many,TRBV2,CASKDGSYNEQFF,TGTGCCAGCAAGGACGGCTCATACAATGAGCAGTTCTTC
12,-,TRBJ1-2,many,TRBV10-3,CAISAGIYGYTF,TGTGCCATCAGTGCAGGGATCTATGGCTACACCTTC
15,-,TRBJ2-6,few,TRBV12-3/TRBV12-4,CASSFRTSGANVLTF,TGTGCCAGCAGTTTTAGGACTTCCGGGGCCAACGTCCTGACTTTC
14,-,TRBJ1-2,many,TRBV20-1,CSASGGETRYGYTF,TGCAGTGCTAGTGGCGGGGAAACTCGATATGGCTACACCTTC
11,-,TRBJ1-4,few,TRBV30,CAFTGNEKLFF,TGTGCCTTTACAGGGAATGAAAAACTGTTTTTT
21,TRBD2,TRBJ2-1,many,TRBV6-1,CASTPVWAGTSGGKVYNEQFF,TGTGCCAGCACGCCCGTCTGGGCGGGGACTAGCGGGGGAAAAGTCTACAATGAGCAGTTCTTC
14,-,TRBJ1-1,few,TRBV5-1,CASSLAQPNTEAFF,TGCGCCAGCAGCTTGGCGCAACCGAACACTGAAGCTTTCTTT
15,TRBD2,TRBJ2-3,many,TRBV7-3,CASSRAGAVTDTQYF,TGTGCCAGCAGCCGGGCGGGAGCCGTCACAGATACGCAGTATTTT
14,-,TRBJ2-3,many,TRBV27,CASSTPGSTDTQYF,TGTGCCAGCAGTACCCCAGGGAGCACAGATACGCAGTATTTT
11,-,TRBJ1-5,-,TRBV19,CASSTVQPQHF,TGTGCCAGTAGTACAGTTCAGCCCCAGCATTTT
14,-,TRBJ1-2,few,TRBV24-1,CATSDSTNYWSYTF,TGTGCCACCAGTGATTCTACCAATTATTGGAGCTACACCTTC
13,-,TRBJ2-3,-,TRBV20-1,CSARDSGTDTQYF,TGCAGTGCTAGGGACTCCGGCACAGATACGCAGTATTTT
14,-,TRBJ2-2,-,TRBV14,CASSQRGGTGELFF,TGTGCCAGCAGCCAACGAGGGGGCACCGGGGAGCTGTTTTTT
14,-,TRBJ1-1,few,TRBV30,CAWSRVTGNTEAFF,TGTGCCTGGAGCCGAGTGACAGGGAACACTGAAGCTTTCTTT
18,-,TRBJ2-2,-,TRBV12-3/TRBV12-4,CASSFLRATRSNTGELFF,TGTGCCAGCAGTTTTCTAAGGGCGACGAGGTCGAACACCGGGGAGCTGTTTTTT
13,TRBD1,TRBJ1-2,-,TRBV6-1,CASRKGAGGGYTF,TGTGCCAGCAGAAAGGGGGCGGGGGGCGGCTACACCTTC
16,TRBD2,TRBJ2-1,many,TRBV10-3,CAISYQTGLVMNEQFF,TGTGCCATCAGTTACCAAACGGGACTAGTTATGAATGAGCAGTTCTTC
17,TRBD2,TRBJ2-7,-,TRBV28,CASSSQFSGKGSYEQYF,TGTGCCAGCAGTTCGCAATTTAGCGGGAAGGGATCCTACGAGCAGTACTTC
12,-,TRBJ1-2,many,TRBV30,CAWDRRSYGYTF,TGTGCCTGGGACCGTCGGAGCTATGGCTACACCTTC
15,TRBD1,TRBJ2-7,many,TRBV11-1,CASSKTGTGDHEQYF,TGTGCCAGCAGCAAGACCGGGACAGGGGATCACGAGCAGTACTTC
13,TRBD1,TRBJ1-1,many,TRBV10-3,CAITLDRGTEAFF,TGTGCCATCACCCTCGACAGGGGCACTGAAGCTTTCTTT
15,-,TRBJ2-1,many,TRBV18,CASSPPGQHYNEQFF,TGTGCCAGCTCCCCGCCCGGTCAGCACTACAATGAGCAGTTCTTC
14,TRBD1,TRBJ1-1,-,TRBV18,CASSPRDSKTEALF,TGTGCCAGCTCCCCCCGGGACAGCAAAACTGAAGCTCTCTTT
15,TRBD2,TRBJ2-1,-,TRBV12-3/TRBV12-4,CASSRTSGTGDEQFF,TGTGCCAGCAGTCGGACTAGCGGGACCGGCGATGAGCAGTTCTTC
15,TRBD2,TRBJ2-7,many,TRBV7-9,CASSFLAGPSYEQYF,TGTGCCAGCAGCTTTTTAGCGGGGCCTTCCTACGAGCAGTACTTC
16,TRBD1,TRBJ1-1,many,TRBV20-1,CSATPGTGGDRTEAFF,TGCAGTGCTACCCCCGGGACAGGGGGCGACCGAACTGAAGCTTTCTTT
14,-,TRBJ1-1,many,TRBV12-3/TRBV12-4,CASGTRRMVRGAFF,TGTGCCAGCGGCACTCGGCGGATGGTCAGGGGAGCTTTCTTT
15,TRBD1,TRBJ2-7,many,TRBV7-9,CASSSPGQGSYEQYF,TGTGCCAGCAGCTCGCCGGGACAGGGGAGCTACGAGCAGTACTTC
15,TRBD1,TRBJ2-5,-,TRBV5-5,CASSNSPTGAETQYF,TGTGCCAGCAGCAACTCGCCGACAGGGGCAGAGACCCAGTACTTC
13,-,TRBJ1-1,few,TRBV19,CASGAAMNTEAFF,TGTGCCAGCGGGGCAGCAATGAACACTGAAGCTTTCTTT
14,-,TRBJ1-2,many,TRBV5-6,CASSLLVVDGGYTF,TGTGCCAGCAGTCTGCTGGTTGTGGACGGTGGCTACACCTTC